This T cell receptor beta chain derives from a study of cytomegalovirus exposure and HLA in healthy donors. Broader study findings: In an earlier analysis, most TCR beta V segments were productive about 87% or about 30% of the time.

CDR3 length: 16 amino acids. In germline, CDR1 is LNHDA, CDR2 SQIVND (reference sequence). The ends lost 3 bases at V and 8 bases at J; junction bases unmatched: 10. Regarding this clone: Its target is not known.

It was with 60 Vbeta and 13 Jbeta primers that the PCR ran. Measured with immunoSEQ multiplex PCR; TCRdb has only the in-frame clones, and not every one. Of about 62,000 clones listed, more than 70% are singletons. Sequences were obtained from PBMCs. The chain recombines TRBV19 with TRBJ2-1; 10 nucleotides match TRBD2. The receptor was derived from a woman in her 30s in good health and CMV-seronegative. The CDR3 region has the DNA TGTGCCAGTAGTATGCATCCCACTAGCGGGACCCATGAGCAGTTCTTC. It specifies CASSMHPTSGTHEQFF. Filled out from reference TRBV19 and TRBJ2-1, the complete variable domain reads DGGITQSPKYLFRKEGQNVTLSCEQNLNHDAMYWYRQDPGQGLRLIYYSQIVNDFQKGDIAEGYSVSREKKESFPLTVTSAQKNPTAFYLCASSMHPTSGTHEQFFGPGTRLTVL.